The sample holds one count of the clone carrying this T cell receptor beta chain. Its matching antigen is unknown. Every patient had mismatch repair deficiency by PCR or immunohistochemistry. TCRs were sequenced from a few patients responding to pembrolizumab. The assay was immunoSEQ multiplex PCR, and TCRdb's table has in-frame clones only and misses some. The repertoire holds approximately 130,000 clones, with more than 85% as singletons. The data were obtained in a study of PD-1 blockade in mismatch repair-deficient tumors. Looking at the study overall: Patients had over ten mismatch repair-deficient cancer types and were previously treated and progressing.

The CDR3 contains 19 residues. The germline V gene has CDR1 SGHAT and CDR2 FQNNGV. V dropped 1 base and J dropped 3 bases, with 25 bases sitting between them. Findings and limits, study-wide: After pembrolizumab, tumor-resident clones rose rapidly, then generally contracted before radiologic responses.

This chain links TRBV11-2 with TRBJ2-7; a weak D match, TRBD2 (6 bases). The receptor was derived from an adult with mismatch repair-deficient cancer. The sample here was peripheral blood, taken 44 weeks after starting pembrolizumab. The CDR3 DNA reads as TGTGCCAGCAGCTTAGTCACCCTCCGGACGGGGGAAGACTACTACGAGCAGTACTTC. Its protein is CASSLVTLRTGEDYYEQYF.